These T cell receptor beta chains were read from a single sample in a study of shared clonotypes between healthy human individuals. This table comes from immunoSEQ multiplex PCR, and its TCRdb copy is limited to in-frame clones, with some not included. The data hold millions of clones, with around 94% observed a single time. The sequenced sample was naive CD4+ T cells sorted from blood. These receptors came from a young man in good health. CDR3s include the opening cysteine and the closing phenylalanine or tryptophan. The order of the fields is D gene, V gene, clone size, J gene, CDR3 DNA, CDR3 protein. The D gene is left open where the match is weak. Size values are once, few and many counts, or a class for expanded clones, and some rows have none.

d_gene: -; v_gene: TRBV6-1; abundance: -; j_gene: TRBJ1-2; CDR3nt: TGTGCCAGCAGTCCGAGGACAGAGTACTATGGCTACACCTTC; CDR3aa: CASSPRTEYYGYTF
d_gene: -; v_gene: TRBV27; abundance: -; j_gene: TRBJ1-2; CDR3nt: TGTGCCAGCAGTTCGGTAGGGGCAAGTACTAACTATGGCTACACCTTC; CDR3aa: CASSSVGASTNYGYTF
d_gene: TRBD2; v_gene: TRBV29-1; abundance: -; j_gene: TRBJ2-3; CDR3nt: TGCAGCGCCGTCCCTGGCGGGAGGTTCCTCACAGATACGCAGTATTTT; CDR3aa: CSAVPGGRFLTDTQYF
d_gene: TRBD2; v_gene: TRBV2; abundance: -; j_gene: TRBJ2-7; CDR3nt: TGTGCCAGCGGACTACTAGCGGCGTCCTACGAGCAGTACTTC; CDR3aa: CASGLLAASYEQYF
d_gene: TRBD2; v_gene: TRBV19; abundance: -; j_gene: TRBJ2-7; CDR3nt: TGTGCCAGTAGTATAGAGGCCGGGAGGGTGTACGAGCAGTACTTC; CDR3aa: CASSIEAGRVYEQYF
d_gene: -; v_gene: TRBV4-1; abundance: -; j_gene: TRBJ1-1; CDR3nt: TGCGCCAGCAGCCAGTTCCCTGGGGAGAACACTGAAGCTTTCTTT; CDR3aa: CASSQFPGENTEAFF
d_gene: -; v_gene: TRBV6-1; abundance: -; j_gene: TRBJ2-7; CDR3nt: TGTGCCAGCAATGTCGGAGTCTCCTACGAGCAGTACTTC; CDR3aa: CASNVGVSYEQYF
d_gene: TRBD1; v_gene: TRBV5-1; abundance: -; j_gene: TRBJ2-7; CDR3nt: TGCGCCAGCAGCTTAATCCAGGGACAGTGGTACGAGCAGTACTTC; CDR3aa: CASSLIQGQWYEQYF
d_gene: -; v_gene: TRBV4-1; abundance: -; j_gene: TRBJ2-1; CDR3nt: TGCGCCAGCAGCCAAGCCGGCCGGGGTTATTACAATGAGCAGTTCTTC; CDR3aa: CASSQAGRGYYNEQFF
d_gene: TRBD1; v_gene: TRBV5-1; abundance: once; j_gene: TRBJ2-3; CDR3nt: TGCGCCAGCAGCTTAGACAGGGGACCAGATACGCAGTATTTT; CDR3aa: CASSLDRGPDTQYF
d_gene: -; v_gene: TRBV2; abundance: -; j_gene: TRBJ1-5; CDR3nt: TGTGCCAGCAGGGAGGGCCAGCCCAATCAGCCCCAGCATTTT; CDR3aa: CASREGQPNQPQHF
d_gene: -; v_gene: TRBV6-6; abundance: -; j_gene: TRBJ2-1; CDR3nt: TGTGCCAGCAGTTACTCCGACAATGAGCAGTTCTTC; CDR3aa: CASSYSDNEQFF
d_gene: -; v_gene: TRBV5-8; abundance: once; j_gene: TRBJ2-7; CDR3nt: TGTGCCAGCAGCTTGGGAGGGGCCATCTCCTACGAGCAGTACTTC; CDR3aa: CASSLGGAISYEQYF
d_gene: -; v_gene: TRBV7-2; abundance: -; j_gene: TRBJ1-2; CDR3nt: TGTGCCAGCAGCTTAGACCAGGCTGGTGGCTACACCTTC; CDR3aa: CASSLDQAGGYTF
d_gene: -; v_gene: TRBV18; abundance: -; j_gene: TRBJ2-3; CDR3nt: TGTGCCAGCTCAGACGGGGCCACAGATACGCAGTATTTT; CDR3aa: CASSDGATDTQYF
d_gene: TRBD2; v_gene: TRBV2; abundance: -; j_gene: TRBJ2-7; CDR3nt: TGTGCCAGCAGTGAAACACTAGCGGGAGACGAGCAGTACTTC; CDR3aa: CASSETLAGDEQYF
d_gene: -; v_gene: TRBV2; abundance: -; j_gene: TRBJ2-1; CDR3nt: TGTGCCAGCAGCGCAAAAATAGAGCAGTTCTTC; CDR3aa: CASSAKIEQFF
d_gene: TRBD1; v_gene: TRBV19; abundance: -; j_gene: TRBJ2-5; CDR3nt: TGTGCCAGTAGTGTTAGAGAGACAGGGACGGAGACCCAGTACTTC; CDR3aa: CASSVRETGTETQYF
d_gene: -; v_gene: TRBV6-5; abundance: -; j_gene: TRBJ1-2; CDR3nt: TGTGCCAGCAGTTACTTTTCCGAGGGGGGCTACACCTTC; CDR3aa: CASSYFSEGGYTF
d_gene: -; v_gene: TRBV9; abundance: -; j_gene: TRBJ2-3; CDR3nt: TGTGCCAGCAGCGTAGAGTACCATTCCCCCAATACGCAGTATTTT; CDR3aa: CASSVEYHSPNTQYF
d_gene: -; v_gene: TRBV6-6; abundance: -; j_gene: TRBJ2-5; CDR3nt: TGTGCCAGCAGTTACGGTGGCGTGACCCAGTACTTC; CDR3aa: CASSYGGVTQYF
d_gene: -; v_gene: TRBV30; abundance: -; j_gene: TRBJ1-2; CDR3nt: TGTGCCTGGAGGGGGCGCGACTATGGCTACACCTTC; CDR3aa: CAWRGRDYGYTF
d_gene: TRBD1; v_gene: TRBV18; abundance: -; j_gene: TRBJ1-2; CDR3nt: TGTGCCAGCTCACCACCGGGGGAGGGGGCGAGCCGTGGCTACACCTTC; CDR3aa: CASSPPGEGASRGYTF
d_gene: -; v_gene: TRBV11-2; abundance: -; j_gene: TRBJ1-3; CDR3nt: TGTGCCAGCAGCGCGCAGGGTATCTCTGGAAACACCATATATTTT; CDR3aa: CASSAQGISGNTIYF
d_gene: -; v_gene: TRBV4-1; abundance: -; j_gene: TRBJ2-2; CDR3nt: TGCGCCAGCAGCCGAAACATAAACACCGGGGAGCTGTTTTTT; CDR3aa: CASSRNINTGELFF
d_gene: -; v_gene: TRBV5-4; abundance: -; j_gene: TRBJ2-3; CDR3nt: TGTGCCAGCAGCTTAAGGGACCTCACAGATACGCAGTATTTT; CDR3aa: CASSLRDLTDTQYF
d_gene: -; v_gene: TRBV20-1; abundance: -; j_gene: TRBJ2-5; CDR3nt: TGCAGTGGGACGGTCGAGGAGACCCAGTACTTC; CDR3aa: CSGTVEETQYF
d_gene: -; v_gene: TRBV5-6; abundance: -; j_gene: TRBJ2-1; CDR3nt: TGTGCCAGCAGGGGGCCCCCCTCCCATGAGCAGTTCTTC; CDR3aa: CASRGPPSHEQFF
d_gene: -; v_gene: TRBV5-4; abundance: -; j_gene: TRBJ2-1; CDR3nt: TGTGCCAGCGGCCCATACCGGGACGGCTACAATGAGCAGTTCTTC; CDR3aa: CASGPYRDGYNEQFF
d_gene: -; v_gene: TRBV19; abundance: -; j_gene: TRBJ2-3; CDR3nt: TGTGCCAGTAGTTCCCCGGTTTTATTAGATACGCAGTATTTT; CDR3aa: CASSSPVLLDTQYF
d_gene: TRBD1; v_gene: TRBV10-2; abundance: -; j_gene: TRBJ2-6; CDR3nt: TGCGCCAGCAGACAGGGGGCTGGTGGGGCCAACGTCCTGACTTTC; CDR3aa: CASRQGAGGANVLTF
d_gene: TRBD2; v_gene: TRBV11-2; abundance: -; j_gene: TRBJ2-4; CDR3nt: TGTGCCAGCAGCTGGGGACTAGCGGGAAACATTCAGTACTTC; CDR3aa: CASSWGLAGNIQYF
d_gene: -; v_gene: TRBV19; abundance: once; j_gene: TRBJ2-4; CDR3nt: TGTGCCAGTAGTATGTTTGGGACCGTTTTTATAAACATTCAGTACTTC; CDR3aa: CASSMFGTVFINIQYF
d_gene: -; v_gene: TRBV10-3; abundance: -; j_gene: TRBJ1-1; CDR3nt: TGTGCCATCAGTGAGTCGTCCCAAGGGCTTGAAGCTTTCTTT; CDR3aa: CAISESSQGLEAFF
d_gene: -; v_gene: TRBV5-1; abundance: -; j_gene: TRBJ2-5; CDR3nt: TGCGCCAGCAGCTTGGGAACAGGGCGAGAGACCCAGTACTTC; CDR3aa: CASSLGTGRETQYF
d_gene: -; v_gene: TRBV5-4; abundance: -; j_gene: TRBJ2-1; CDR3nt: TGTGCCAGCAGCGCAATTGGCAATGAGCAGTTCTTC; CDR3aa: CASSAIGNEQFF
d_gene: TRBD1; v_gene: TRBV6-5; abundance: -; j_gene: TRBJ1-3; CDR3nt: TGTGCCAGCAGTTACGGGACAGGGGCCGGAAACACCATATATTTT; CDR3aa: CASSYGTGAGNTIYF
d_gene: -; v_gene: TRBV4-3; abundance: -; j_gene: TRBJ1-2; CDR3nt: TGCGCCAGCAGCCAAGTAGCTCCAGGGGCGGGCGGCTACACCTTC; CDR3aa: CASSQVAPGAGGYTF
d_gene: TRBD1; v_gene: TRBV30; abundance: -; j_gene: TRBJ1-4; CDR3nt: TGTGCCACCCCGGACAGGGGCGATGAAAAACTGTTTTTT; CDR3aa: CATPDRGDEKLFF
d_gene: TRBD1; v_gene: TRBV10-3; abundance: -; j_gene: TRBJ1-4; CDR3nt: TGTGCCATCAGTGAGTCATCCGGGACAGGTGAAAAACTGTTTTTT; CDR3aa: CAISESSGTGEKLFF
d_gene: -; v_gene: TRBV7-2; abundance: -; j_gene: TRBJ2-7; CDR3nt: TGTGCCAGCAGCTTCGCCGGGACGGGCTCCTACGAGCAGTACTTC; CDR3aa: CASSFAGTGSYEQYF
d_gene: TRBD1; v_gene: TRBV7-8; abundance: -; j_gene: TRBJ2-5; CDR3nt: TGTGCCAGCAGCTTAGCGCCGTGGACAGGTAGTGCCCGCGCGCAAGAGACCCAGTACTTC; CDR3aa: CASSLAPWTGSARAQETQYF
d_gene: TRBD1; v_gene: TRBV6-6; abundance: -; j_gene: TRBJ1-4; CDR3nt: TGTGCCAGCAGCCAGGGACAGATTAATGAAAAACTGTTTTTT; CDR3aa: CASSQGQINEKLFF
d_gene: -; v_gene: TRBV18; abundance: -; j_gene: TRBJ1-2; CDR3nt: TGTGCCAGCTCACCCGTAGTAGGGGATCTTGGCTACACCTTC; CDR3aa: CASSPVVGDLGYTF
d_gene: -; v_gene: TRBV19; abundance: -; j_gene: TRBJ2-2; CDR3nt: TGTGCCACCCAGACCCGGGACACGTTCACCGGGGAGCTGTTTTTT; CDR3aa: CATQTRDTFTGELFF
d_gene: TRBD2; v_gene: TRBV7-9; abundance: -; j_gene: TRBJ2-1; CDR3nt: TGTGCCAGCAGCTCCCAGCGGGGGACGAGCTCCTACAATGAGCAGTTCTTC; CDR3aa: CASSSQRGTSSYNEQFF
d_gene: -; v_gene: TRBV5-4; abundance: once; j_gene: TRBJ2-5; CDR3nt: TGTGCCAGCAGCTTGGTCACAGAGACCCAGTACTTC; CDR3aa: CASSLVTETQYF
d_gene: TRBD1; v_gene: TRBV28; abundance: -; j_gene: TRBJ2-7; CDR3nt: TGTGCCAGCAGTCCGGGGACAGGGGGCGAGCAGTACTTC; CDR3aa: CASSPGTGGEQYF
d_gene: -; v_gene: TRBV30; abundance: few; j_gene: TRBJ1-1; CDR3nt: TGTGCCTGGAGCGCCGAGGGGGAAGCTTTCTTT; CDR3aa: CAWSAEGEAFF
d_gene: -; v_gene: TRBV5-1; abundance: -; j_gene: TRBJ2-1; CDR3nt: TGCGCCAGCAGCAAAGACCCAGGGGAGTACAATGAGCAGTTCTTC; CDR3aa: CASSKDPGEYNEQFF
d_gene: TRBD1; v_gene: TRBV5-6; abundance: -; j_gene: TRBJ1-2; CDR3nt: TGTGCCAGCAGCCGAAGGGACAGGGACTATGGCTACACCTTC; CDR3aa: CASSRRDRDYGYTF
d_gene: TRBD1; v_gene: TRBV5-4; abundance: -; j_gene: TRBJ2-5; CDR3nt: TGTGCCAGCAGTCCTGGACAGGGGAGGGAGACCCAGTACTTC; CDR3aa: CASSPGQGRETQYF
d_gene: -; v_gene: TRBV18; abundance: few; j_gene: TRBJ1-1; CDR3nt: TGTGCCAGCTCACCTGACATAATGAACACTGAAGCTTTCTTT; CDR3aa: CASSPDIMNTEAFF